The sequence of this TCR beta chain was determined in a study of regulatory T cells in long-lasting Graves disease. Study results and caveats: The sample size was small, and this may have reduced accuracy. Among the persistent patients, about 3,000 public clonotypes were shared, more than the 750 to 1,000 shared among new patients.

There are 16 residues in the CDR3. Germline assignment: CDR1 MGHDK and CDR2 SYGVNS. V was shortened by 3 bases and J by 5 bases, with 19 bases between the two germline ends. The sample's time point: newly diagnosed GD, antithyroid drugs for less than 3 months. The authors made the TCR library using RNA they extracted from PBMCs. Both iRepertoire HTBI primers and Arm-PCR of CDR3 regions were used to build the TCR beta libraries. TCRdb re-derived calls from the multiplex PCR reads in MiXCR, one entry per CDR3 protein. The profile covers a few hundred thousand distinct CDR3 sequences, with less than 15% appearing a single time and about 9.1% taken by the ten largest. On this clonotype itself: The antigen is not known. Given a much more abundant clone one base away, this may be a read error.

The sample was also reused in another study, on T cells in Graves' hyperthyroidism and ophthalmopathy.

This receptor was identified in a man aged 25 to 40 with Graves disease. The V and J genes are TRBV25-1 and TRBJ2-5, with a tentative D call TRBD1 (6 bases). Sequencing was performed on peripheral blood mononuclear cells (PBMCs), taken at new diagnosis, from a patient treated with antithyroid drugs. The CDR3 nucleotides read TGTGCCAGCAGTGAGCTCGGGACACGGGGCAAGGAGACCCAGTACTTC. Translated: CASSELGTRGKETQYF.